These 21 T cell receptor beta chains were sequenced from one sample in a study of STAT5B mutations in CD4+ large granular lymphocyte leukemia. The data were produced by immunoSEQ multiplex PCR, yet TCRdb's version contains in-frame clones alone and is incomplete. The sample has approximately 52,000 clones, roughly two thirds seen once; the top ten hold 1.5% to 1.7%. The specimen was CD4+ T cells from blood buffy coats. The origin of the receptors is a human donor in good health.

The chain links TRBV6-6 to TRBJ1-6; D not certain. Trimming shortened V by 7 bases and J by 4 bases, and 11 bases separated the two germline ends. CDR1 MNHNY and CDR2 SVGAGI come from the germline V gene (reference sequence). The CDR3 runs to 14 residues. This CDR3 is CASNEVEYNSPLHF. For the CDR3, the DNA is TGTGCCAGCAACGAAGTAGAGTATAATTCACCCCTCCACTTT.

This chain uses TRBV19 with TRBJ2-3; 10 bases line up with TRBD2. This CDR3 has 15 amino acids. The ends lost 5 bases at V and 5 bases at J; junction bases unmatched: 7. CDR1 is LNHDA, CDR2 SQIVND, per germline (reference sequence). CDR3 amino acids: CASSWASGGRDTQYF. Here the CDR3 DNA reads TGTGCCAGTAGTTGGGCTAGCGGGGGACGAGATACGCAGTATTTT. Full variable domain (rest looked up from reference TRBV19 and TRBJ2-3): DGGITQSPKYLFRKEGQNVTLSCEQNLNHDAMYWYRQDPGQGLRLIYYSQIVNDFQKGDIAEGYSVSREKKESFPLTVTSAQKNPTAFYLCASSWASGGRDTQYFGPGTRLTVL.

This clone has a handful of counts. This chain uses TRBV28 with TRBJ1-1, with a tentative D call TRBD1 (6 bases). CDR1 and CDR2 (germline): MDHEN, SYDVKM. Trimming pared 6 bases from V and 11 bases from J, leaving 16 bases between. The CDR3 is made up of 12 amino acids. The CDR3 loop is CASSIGGQEAFF. Here the CDR3 DNA reads TGTGCCAGCAGCATTGGGGGCCAGGAGGCTTTCTTT.

The chain links TRBV6-1 to TRBJ2-2; D tentatively reads TRBD1 or TRBD2 (5 bases each). The CDR3 extends over 13 amino acids. Trimming took 8 bases from V and 1 from J, leaving 8 bases between them. The germline V gene has CDR1 MNHNS and CDR2 SASEGT. The CDR3 nucleotides read TGTGCCAGCCGGGACGGGAACACCGGGGAGCTGTTTTTT. It codes for CASRDGNTGELFF.

Comments on this clone: The identical CDR3 is also encoded by other nucleotide sequences in the sample. This sequence joins TRBV6-1 and TRBJ2-7; D unresolved. The CDR3 runs to 10 residues. Trimming stripped 6 bases from V and 4 bases from J, with 4 bases between. Germline CDR1 and CDR2: MNHNS and SASEGT. The CDR3 protein is CASRDYEQYF. The CDR3, as DNA: TGTGCCAGCAGGGATTACGAGCAGTACTTC.

The chain carries TRBV2 and TRBJ2-3; D is perhaps TRBD1 or TRBD2 (5 bases each). Germline-derived CDR1 and CDR2 are SNHLY and FYNNEI. CDR3 length: 15 amino acids. V was cut by 3 bases and J by 4 bases, with 14 bases left in between. This CDR3 reads CASSDRGDEADTQYF. The DNA of the CDR3 is TGTGCCAGCAGTGATAGAGGGGATGAGGCAGATACGCAGTATTTT. Full variable domain (rest looked up from reference TRBV2 and TRBJ2-3): EPEVTQTPSHQVTQMGQEVILRCVPISNHLYFYWYRQILGQKVEFLVSFYNNEISEKSEIFDDQFSVERPDGSNFTLKIRSTKLEDSAMYFCASSDRGDEADTQYFGPGTRLTVL.

The chain joins TRBV9 to TRBJ1-1, with D possibly being TRBD1 (6 bases). Germline V gives CDR1 SGDLS, CDR2 YYNGEE. The CDR3 has 15 residues. Trimming took off 0 bases at V and 2 bases at J, with 11 bases between the two ends. CDR3 residues: CASSVGGAINTEAFF. In DNA form, the CDR3 reads TGTGCCAGCAGCGTAGGGGGGGCGATCAACACTGAAGCTTTCTTT.

DNA for the CDR3: TGTGCCAGCACCGGAGGACTAGCGGGCACCGGGGAGCTGTTTTTT. This encodes CASTGGLAGTGELFF. V usage is TRBV2 and J usage is TRBJ2-2; 11 nucleotides line up with TRBD2. Germline V gene lookup returns CDR1 SNHLY and CDR2 FYNNEI. Trimming took 7 bases from V and 4 from J; bases not matched to a gene: 5. This CDR3 is 15 amino acids long.

The chain joins TRBV5-1 to TRBJ2-2; D perhaps matches TRBD1 (6 bases). CDR3 length equals 14 residues. V shed 4 bases and J shed 6 bases, with 13 bases lying between them. Per germline, CDR1 SGHRS and CDR2 YFSETQ. The DNA for the CDR3 is TGCGCCAGCAGCCAACAGGGTTCAGCCGGGGAGCTGTTTTTT. It translates to CASSQQGSAGELFF. The complete variable domain, with remaining parts taken from reference TRBV5-1 and TRBJ2-2, reads KAGVTQTPRYLIKTRGQQVTLSCSPISGHRSVSWYQQTPGQGLQFLFEYFSETQRNKGNFPGRFSGRQFSNSRSEMNVSTLELGDSALYLCASSQQGSAGELFFGEGSRLTVL.

This clone was observed a few times. The chain has TRBV4-2 and TRBJ2-2; TRBD2 matches 10 bases. CDR1 and CDR2 from the germline V gene are LGHNA and YNFKEQ. The length of the CDR3 is 17 residues. The J segment lost 7 bases and the V segment lost 3 bases, leaving 11 bases of the junction unmatched. Here the CDR3 reads CASSQESSGGAVGELFF. The CDR3 DNA follows: TGTGCCAGCAGCCAGGAATCGAGCGGGGGGGCTGTCGGGGAGCTGTTTTTT.

This chain links TRBV27 with TRBJ1-5; D remains ambiguous. Germline CDR1 is MNHEY and CDR2 is SMNVEV (reference sequence). The ends were cut back, 3 bases at V and 6 bases at J, with 9 bases in the middle. The CDR3 covers 13 residues. The CDR3 DNA reads as TGTGCCAGCAGTTTGTCAGTGGGTCAGCCCCAGCATTTT. Protein: CASSLSVGQPQHF.

The chain links TRBV20-1 to TRBJ1-2; D uncertain. Trimming removed 6 bases at V and 4 bases at J, with 9 bases between. Germline CDR1 reads DFQATT; CDR2 reads SNEGSKA (reference sequence). CDR3 length: 11 amino acids. CDR3 loop: CSADILYGYTF. CDR3 nucleotide sequence: TGCAGTGCCGATATCCTCTATGGCTACACCTTC.

A remark on this clone: Germline is not matched at one junction end, which may reflect a read error. For the CDR3, the DNA is TGTGCTAGCAGCTTATTTCCTAACACTGAAGCTTTCTTT. This sequence encodes CASSLFPNTEAFF. This chain connects TRBV7-7 to TRBJ1-1; D is uncertain. The CDR3 has 13 residues. CDR1 SSHAT and CDR2 FNYEAQ come from the germline V gene (reference sequence).

The chain joins TRBV7-2 to TRBJ1-1, with D possibly TRBD1 on 6 matching bases. The CDR3 has 13 residues. V was clipped by 5 bases and J by 8 bases, with 15 bases between them. Germline CDR1 reads SGHTA; CDR2 reads FQGNSA. The CDR3 DNA sequence: TGTGCCAGCAGCGGAATCCCCCAGGGGGAAGCTTTCTTT. Its protein is CASSGIPQGEAFF. Combining the CDR3 with reference TRBV7-2 and TRBJ1-1 gives the whole variable domain GAGVSQSPSNKVTEKGKDVELRCDPISGHTALYWYRQSLGQGLEFLIYFQGNSAPDKSGLPSDRFSAERTGGSVSTLTIQRTQQEDSAVYLCASSGIPQGEAFFGQGTRLTVV.

The chain is built from TRBV6-5 and TRBJ2-3; D might be TRBD1 (5 bases). CDR1 is MNHEY, CDR2 SVGAGI, per germline. This CDR3 has 13 residues. V dropped 6 bases and J dropped 7 bases, with 14 bases sitting between them. The CDR3 sequence is CASSTQQGNTQYF. Written as DNA, the CDR3 is TGTGCCAGCAGCACACAGCAGGGAAATACGCAGTATTTT.

The rearrangement joins TRBV5-6 to TRBJ1-1; D remains unclear. The length of the CDR3 is 11 residues. Trimming removed 0 bases from V and 7 bases from J, with 4 bases in between. Germline V gene sequence: CDR1 SGHDT, CDR2 YYEEEE. CDR3 region: CASSLVGEAFF. The CDR3 DNA reads TGTGCCAGCAGCTTGGTAGGTGAAGCTTTCTTT.

V and J are TRBV7-2 and TRBJ2-7; the D gene could be TRBD1 or TRBD2 (5 bases each). CDR1 and CDR2 (germline): SGHTA, FQGNSA. V gave up 11 bases and J gave up 5 bases, with 31 bases separating them. The CDR3 covers 17 residues. CDR3 in amino acids: CAGLPHPGQGHINEQYV. As DNA, the CDR3 is TGTGCCGGTCTGCCCCACCCGGGGCAGGGCCACATAAACGAGCAGTACGTC.

A few counts support this clone. The chain couples TRBV18 to TRBJ1-2; tentatively, D is TRBD1 (5 bases). Trimming pared 4 bases from V and 8 bases from J, leaving 14 bases between. Germline CDR1 and CDR2: KGHSH and LQKENI. This CDR3 spans 13 amino acids. This chain's CDR3 is CASSRDHNEGYTF. The CDR3 coding sequence is TGTGCCAGCTCACGGGACCACAACGAGGGCTACACCTTC. Based on the CDR3 plus reference TRBV18 and TRBJ1-2, the full variable domain is NAGVMQNPRHLVRRRGQEARLRCSPMKGHSHVYWYRQLPEEGLKFMVYLQKENIIDESGMPKERFSAEFPKEGPSILRIQQVVRGDSAAYFCASSRDHNEGYTFGSGTRLTVV.

By its share, this clone is medium-sized. The chain combines TRBV13 with TRBJ1-1; D not certain. With 2 bases removed from V and 1 base from J, the gap between germline ends came to 11 bases. CDR1 is PRHDT and CDR2 is FYEKMQ in the germline V gene (reference sequence). The CDR3 runs to 15 residues. The CDR3 here is CASSLPRSANTEAFF. DNA for the CDR3: TGTGCCAGCAGCTTACCCCGTTCGGCGAACACTGAAGCTTTCTTT.

Comments on this clone: One end of the junction varies from germline; a read error may be responsible. The chain uses TRBV27 and TRBJ1-1; D uncertain. This CDR3 region has 11 residues. Germline V CDR1 and CDR2: MNHEY, SMNVEV (reference sequence). Written as DNA, the CDR3 is TGTGCCAGGAGTTTTGTGGGGAGTTCTTTCTTT. It encodes CARSFVGSSFF.

This chain joins TRBV14 and TRBJ2-5; the D is unclear. Germline V gene sequence: CDR1 SGHDN, CDR2 FVKESK. Deletions cut 0 bases from V and 6 bases from J, with 5 bases between. This CDR3 is built from 12 residues. CDR3 bases: TGTGCCAGCAGCCAAGAAGAGAAGACCCAGTACTTC. Its translation is CASSQEEKTQYF. The variable domain in full, completed from reference TRBV14 and TRBJ2-5, reads EAGVTQFPSHSVIEKGQTVTLRCDPISGHDNLYWYRRVMGKEIKFLLHFVKESKQDESGMPNNRFLAERTGGTYSTLKVQPAELEDSGVYFCASSQEEKTQYFGPGTRLLVL.